This entry features one TCR beta chain sequence. The record originates from a study of PD-L1 blockade in urothelial cancer. Overall study context: Analyses used blood from 3 weeks (second dose) and 6 weeks after treatment start.

Per the germline V gene, CDR1 is GTSNPN and CDR2 is SVGIG (reference sequence). V dropped 0 bases and J dropped 4 bases, with 6 bases sitting between them. There are 12 residues in the CDR3. Time point given: peripheral blood 6 weeks after treatment start. Sample numbers ranged from 1 to 8 per patient, encompassing pretreatment and on-treatment collections. Sequenced by immunoSEQ multiplex PCR; TCRdb stores in-frame clones only, minus some. The data hold about 110,000 clones, with less than 95% observed a single time. The sequence was obtained from a man aged 55 to 69 with urothelial cancer. The source was PBMCs, collected around atezolizumab (anti-PD-L1) treatment. This chain links TRBV30 with TRBJ1-2; possible D gene TRBD1, 6 bases. The CDR3 DNA is TGTGCCTGGAGTGTGACAGGCTATGGCTACACCTTC. Residues: CAWSVTGYGYTF.